The T cell receptor beta chain described here comes from a study of Ad26.COV2.S vaccination and SARS-CoV-2 variants. The V gene's germline CDR1 is LNHDA and CDR2 SQIVND (reference sequence). Trimming removed 10 bases from V and 4 bases from J, with 16 bases in between. The CDR3 is made up of 13 amino acids. Treatment described: about 20 received Ad26.COV2.S at low or high dose, single or two shots; five or six received placebo; per-sample allocation not given. The samples date from day 63 after the first vaccine or placebo injection. A few counts support this clone. Assay: immunoSEQ multiplex PCR; the TCRdb copy retains only in-frame clones and omits some. Among about 500,000 clones listed, 70% to 90% were seen once.

The chain uses TRBV19 and TRBJ1-1; D gene ambiguous. The sequencing used peripheral blood, collected in a trial of Ad26.COV2.S vaccine versus placebo. The TCR originated in a person between 18 and 65 years old who received the Ad26.COV2.S COVID-19 vaccine or a placebo. The CDR3 is CATHAGQLTEAFF. The CDR3 DNA is TGTGCCACCCACGCCGGCCAGCTCACTGAAGCTTTCTTT. The entire variable domain, with the rest obtained from reference TRBV19 and TRBJ1-1, is as follows: DGGITQSPKYLFRKEGQNVTLSCEQNLNHDAMYWYRQDPGQGLRLIYYSQIVNDFQKGDIAEGYSVSREKKESFPLTVTSAQKNPTAFYLCATHAGQLTEAFFGQGTRLTVV.